The entry below describes one TCR beta chain. The data were taken from a study of PD-L1 blockade in urothelial cancer. Study-level background: Peripheral blood specimens exhibited a median yield of around 150,000 T cells.

Specified time point: peripheral blood 6 weeks after treatment start. Method: immunoSEQ multiplex PCR; TCRdb's copy keeps in-frame clones and lacks some. In the table there are roughly 100,000 clones, 83% of which are singletons. The V and J ends lost 2 bases and 2 bases respectively, with 8 bases between them. CDR3 length equals 15 residues. Germline V lookup: CDR1 SGHNT, CDR2 YYREEE (reference sequence). The chain couples TRBV5-4 to TRBJ2-6; TRBD1 is a possible D gene (6 bases). This clonotype originated in a man between 65 and 80 years old with urothelial cancer. The material sequenced was PBMCs, taken around atezolizumab (anti-PD-L1) treatment. The CDR3 nucleotides read TGTGCCAGCAGCTTAAGGACAGCTGGGGCCAACGTCCTGACTTTC. Its protein product is CASSLRTAGANVLTF.